This is a list of T cell receptor beta chains from one sample in a study of blood T cell dynamics during melanoma immunotherapy. Method: immunoSEQ multiplex PCR; TCRdb's copy keeps in-frame clones and lacks some. The data contain over 13,000 clones, 85% of them seen just once; the ten biggest clones take up about 4.2%. The specimen was blood, collected from a patient treated with checkpoint blockade. Every receptor here comes from a human donor with melanoma. Each CDR3 is given with its conserved first and last residue. D genes are given only for firm matches. Expanded clones are given a class, and other clones once, few, many or no size at all.

j_gene | v_gene | abundance | d_gene | CDR3nt | CDR3aa
TRBJ2-7 | TRBV6-1 | . | . | TGTGCCAGCAGTGAAGCGGCTTCATCCTGGACAGACGACATCTACGAGCAGTACTTC | CASSEAASSWTDDIYEQYF
TRBJ1-6 | TRBV9 | . | . | TGTGCCAGCAGCGCCATGGACGGTATGGCCCTCCACTTT | CASSAMDGMALHF
TRBJ2-7 | TRBV30 | . | . | TGTGCCTGGAGTGTTCCCTCCCTACACAGGGAGTACTTC | CAWSVPSLHREYF
TRBJ1-1 | TRBV28 | once | . | TGTGCCAGCAGTTTAGTAAGGGAGGCCGCCACTGAAGCTTTCTTT | CASSLVREAATEAFF
TRBJ2-1 | TRBV2 | . | . | TGTGCCAGCAGTGAAGCGGTCCGGGGGGAGCAGTTCTTC | CASSEAVRGEQFF
TRBJ2-5 | TRBV6-6 | once | . | TGTGCCAGCAGTTACTCGAACCCGGGAGAGACCCAGTACTTC | CASSYSNPGETQYF
TRBJ2-3 | TRBV5-4 | . | TRBD2 | TGTGCCAGCAGCTTGGGGGGACTAGCGGGGGAAGATACGCAGTATTTT | CASSLGGLAGEDTQYF
TRBJ1-1 | TRBV2 | few | . | TGTGCCAGCAGTAGGGGACGGAAGGGAGAAGCTTTCTTT | CASSRGRKGEAFF
TRBJ2-7 | TRBV6-6 | . | . | TGTGCCAGCAGTCGACAGAGCTCCTACGAGCAGTACTTC | CASSRQSSYEQYF
TRBJ2-2 | TRBV5-1 | . | TRBD2 | TGCGCCAGCAGCTTGACTAGCGTGAGGGCCGGGGAGCTGTTTTTT | CASSLTSVRAGELFF
TRBJ2-1 | TRBV28 | . | . | TGTGCCAGCAGCACAACGCGATTCGGGGCGGAAAGCAATGAGCAGTTCTTC | CASSTTRFGAESNEQFF